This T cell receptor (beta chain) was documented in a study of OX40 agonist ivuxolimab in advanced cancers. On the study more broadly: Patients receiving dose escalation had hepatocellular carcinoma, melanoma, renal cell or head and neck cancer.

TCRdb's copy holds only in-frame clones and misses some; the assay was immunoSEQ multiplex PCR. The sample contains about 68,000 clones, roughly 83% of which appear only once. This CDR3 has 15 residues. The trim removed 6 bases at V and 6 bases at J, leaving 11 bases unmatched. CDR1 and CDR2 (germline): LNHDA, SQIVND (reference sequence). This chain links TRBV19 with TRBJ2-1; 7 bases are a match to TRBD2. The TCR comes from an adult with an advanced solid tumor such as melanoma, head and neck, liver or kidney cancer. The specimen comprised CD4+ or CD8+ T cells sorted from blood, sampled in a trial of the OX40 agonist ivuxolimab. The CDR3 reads CASSRGGGPSNEQFF. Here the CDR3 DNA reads TGTGCCAGTAGCAGAGGCGGGGGTCCGAGCAATGAGCAGTTCTTC. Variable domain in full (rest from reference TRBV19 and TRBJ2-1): DGGITQSPKYLFRKEGQNVTLSCEQNLNHDAMYWYRQDPGQGLRLIYYSQIVNDFQKGDIAEGYSVSREKKESFPLTVTSAQKNPTAFYLCASSRGGGPSNEQFFGPGTRLTVL.